The source of this T cell receptor (beta chain) is a study of cytomegalovirus exposure and HLA in healthy donors. Comments on this clone: One end of the junction fails to match germline, which may point to a read error.

PCR employed 60 Vbeta and 13 Jbeta primers. Sequencing used immunoSEQ multiplex PCR; TCRdb keeps in-frame clones, though not all of them. The sample has under 200,000 clones, around 81% seen once; the top ten hold less than 15%. CDR3 length equals 11 residues. Germline V gives CDR1 SEHNR, CDR2 FQNEAQ (reference sequence). V gene TRBV7-9 combines with J gene TRBJ2-5, with TRBD2 as a possible D gene (6 bases). The receptor was isolated from a woman aged 45-65 years in good health and CMV-seronegative. The sequenced sample was PBMCs. CDR3 bases: TGTTCCAGCAGCTTAGGGGAGGCCCAGTACTTC. Translated, it gives CSSSLGEAQYF.